What follows describes a single T cell receptor beta chain. The antigen remains unidentified. This entry is derived from a study of CD8 T cell repertoires and HIV-1 epitope variants. On the study more broadly: Each of Twenty-five Gag and Nef epitope peptides stimulated a separate culture. Tested: three Gag epitope families, Nef HW9 and YT9.

Profiled with immunoSEQ multiplex PCR; TCRdb holds only in-frame clones, not every one. Of about 95,000 clones in the sample, just under 75% were seen once. Notes on the study in general: The TAALDMSHF plasma variant had no responses, unlike KF9 (roughly 5 clonotypes) and HW9 (one).

The germline V gene encodes CDR1 KGHSH and CDR2 LQKENI. The length of the CDR3 is 15 residues. V lost 5 bases, J lost 0 bases, and 3 bases stayed unmatched. This chain joins TRBV18 and TRBJ2-3; 9 bases fit TRBD2. The receptor's source is a male donor with HIV. What was sequenced was uncultured baseline CD8+ T cells from peripheral blood mononuclear cells (PBMCs). The CDR3 loop reads CASSRLAESTDTQYF. CDR3 in DNA: TGTGCCAGCTCAAGACTAGCGGAGAGCACAGATACGCAGTATTTT.